This TCR beta chain was captured in a study of shared clonotypes between healthy human individuals. Study-wide points: A small donor pool kept down the genetic and exposure-history diversity that was represented.

CDR3 length: 18 residues. Germline loops: CDR1 SNHLY, CDR2 FYNNEI. V was clipped by 4 bases and J by 0 bases; unmatched bases: 7. About this clone itself: Its antigen is not identified.

Assay: immunoSEQ multiplex PCR; the TCRdb copy retains only in-frame clones and omits some. In the table there are about 490,000 clones, 70% to 80% of which are singletons. The sequence derives from a woman aged 40 to 50 in good health. Some clones in this sample may be carry-over from other donors' samples. Sample: PBMCs. The V call is TRBV2, the J call TRBJ2-1; TRBD2 matches at 12 bases. CDR3 coding DNA: TGTGCCAGCAGTGGCCTAGCGGGAGGGCGTAGCTCCTACAATGAGCAGTTCTTC. It yields the protein CASSGLAGGRSSYNEQFF.